What follows are 32 T cell receptor beta chains derived from one specimen sequenced in a study of glioma-infiltrating T cells after dendritic cell vaccination. Method: immunoSEQ multiplex PCR; TCRdb's copy keeps in-frame clones and lacks some. The sample has almost 65,000 clones, approximately 85% seen once; the top ten hold over 8.5%. The source material was blood, sampled before dendritic cell vaccination. These TCRs come from a human donor with glioblastoma.

The rearrangement uses TRBV9 and TRBJ2-2; maybe TRBD1 (6 bases). Between the trimmed V and J ends, which lost 4 bases and 1 base, there was a span of 8 bases. The CDR3 runs to 14 residues. Germline lookup yields CDR1 SGDLS and CDR2 YYNGEE. CDR3 bases: TGTGCCAGCAGCTGGGACATGAACACCGGGGAGCTGTTTTTT. Its protein is CASSWDMNTGELFF.

V usage is TRBV29-1 and J usage is TRBJ1-4; weak D call: TRBD1 (5 bases). The V and J ends lost 6 bases and 7 bases respectively, with 18 bases between them. Looked up from germline, CDR1 is SQVTM and CDR2 is ANQGSEA. The CDR3 contains 14 residues. CDR3: CSVGGGVGGEKLFF. In nucleotides, the CDR3 is TGCAGCGTGGGCGGAGGGGTAGGCGGTGAAAAACTGTTTTTT.

In nucleotides, the CDR3 is TGTGCCAGCAGCTTACCAGCGCAGGGTTTAGGCTACACCTTC. Translated: CASSLPAQGLGYTF. The chain links TRBV7-9 to TRBJ1-2, with a weak D call TRBD1 (5 bases). Per the germline V gene, CDR1 is SEHNR and CDR2 is FQNEAQ (reference sequence). The germline V and J ends were trimmed by 2 bases and 8 bases, with 15 bases remaining between them. The CDR3 has 14 residues.

The genes are TRBV5-5 and TRBJ2-7; D gene ambiguous. V was shortened by 2 bases and J by 3 bases, with 9 bases between the two germline ends. Germline assignment: CDR1 SGHKS and CDR2 YYEKEE (reference sequence). The CDR3 runs to 13 residues. CDR3: CASSFPEVYEQYF. For the CDR3, the DNA is TGTGCCAGCAGCTTTCCCGAGGTCTACGAGCAGTACTTC.

V and J are TRBV28 and TRBJ1-2, with D uncertain. With 3 bases removed from V and 7 bases from J, the gap between germline ends came to 9 bases. The CDR3 loop spans 12 amino acids. The V gene's germline CDR1 is MDHEN and CDR2 SYDVKM. Here the CDR3 DNA reads TGTGCCAGCAGTTTGATCCGAGGTGGCTACACCTTC. It specifies CASSLIRGGYTF.

Notes on this clone: One end of the junction varies from germline; a read error may be responsible. This chain links TRBV7-9 with TRBJ2-7, with D uncertain. The CDR3 has 13 residues. Germline V lookup: CDR1 SEHNR, CDR2 FQNEAQ (reference sequence). This chain's CDR3 is CASSPPDSYGQYF. CDR3 DNA sequence: TGTGCCAGCAGCCCCCCTGACTCCTACGGGCAGTACTTC.

The chain uses TRBV5-1 and TRBJ2-1; TRBD1 matches 9 bases. CDR1 and CDR2 (germline): SGHRS, YFSETQ. The CDR3 is made up of 17 amino acids. V shed 4 bases, J shed 0 bases, and the junction held 8 bases outside the gene matches. The CDR3 DNA follows: TGCGCCAGCAGCATCGACAGGGGGGCAGGCTCCTACAATGAGCAGTTCTTC. Translated: CASSIDRGAGSYNEQFF.

This chain links TRBV29-1 with TRBJ2-5; no clear D gene. The CDR3 is 11 residues long. Deletions cut 6 bases from V and 5 bases from J, with 10 bases between. Germline CDR1 is SQVTM and CDR2 is ANQGSEA. CDR3 in DNA: TGCAGCGTCAGGTCACCCGAGACCCAGTACTTC. It codes for CSVRSPETQYF.

The chain links TRBV11-2 to TRBJ1-3; TRBD1 matches 7 bases. Germline CDR1 is SGHAT and CDR2 is FQNNGV. V gave up 5 bases and J gave up 4 bases; unmatched junction bases: 11. CDR3 length equals 16 residues. DNA for the CDR3: TGTGCCAGCAGCCCCCTAACAGGGGTGAGAGGAAACACCATATATTTT. This translates into CASSPLTGVRGNTIYF.

This clone was counted between two and nine times. The V gene is TRBV19, the J gene TRBJ1-5; perhaps TRBD1 as D (6 bases). V lost 0 bases and J lost 1, with 10 bases in between. CDR3 length: 16 amino acids. Germline V gives CDR1 LNHDA, CDR2 SQIVND (reference sequence). As DNA, the CDR3 is TGTGCCAGTAGTATAGAGGGCCAGGGGAGCAATCAGCCCCAGCATTTT. Protein: CASSIEGQGSNQPQHF.

The rearrangement links TRBV7-6 to TRBJ2-5; possibly TRBD1 for D (6 bases). This CDR3 is 17 amino acids long. V gave up 2 bases and J gave up 1 base, with 17 bases separating them. Germline loops: CDR1 SGHVS, CDR2 FNYEAQ. CDR3 sequence: CASSLNFARGSQETQYF. The CDR3 DNA is TGTGCCAGCAGCTTAAATTTCGCCAGGGGAAGCCAAGAGACCCAGTACTTC.

The chain uses TRBV30 and TRBJ2-7; 8 bases agree with TRBD1. The ends lost 5 bases at V and 2 bases at J; junction bases unmatched: 5. Germline V gives CDR1 GTSNPN, CDR2 SVGIG (reference sequence). This CDR3 is 13 amino acids long. The DNA for the CDR3 is TGTGCCTGGGGCCGGGACAGGCCCTACGAGCAGTACTTC. Translation: CAWGRDRPYEQYF.

The rearrangement joins TRBV13 to TRBJ1-4, with D perhaps matching TRBD1 (5 bases). CDR3 length: 15 amino acids. CDR1 is PRHDT, CDR2 FYEKMQ, per germline (reference sequence). V lost 4 bases, J lost 0 bases, and 9 bases lay in between. CDR3 sequence reads: CASSSGLATNEKLFF. CDR3 nucleotide sequence: TGTGCCAGCAGCTCGGGACTGGCAACTAATGAAAAACTGTTTTTT.

The chain uses TRBV4-1 and TRBJ1-1; D might be TRBD1 (6 bases). In germline, CDR1 is MGHRA, CDR2 YSYEKL. This CDR3 spans 15 amino acids. Between the trimmed V and J ends, which lost 4 bases and 0 bases, there was a span of 12 bases. Written as DNA, the CDR3 is TGCGCCAGCAGCCTTCAGGACAGCCTGAACACTGAAGCTTTCTTT. Amino acids: CASSLQDSLNTEAFF.

This clone was detected once. This rearrangement joins TRBV19 to TRBJ2-3; D might be TRBD2 (5 bases). From germline, CDR1 is LNHDA and CDR2 SQIVND (reference sequence). Trimming took off 3 bases at V and 0 bases at J, with 13 bases between the two ends. The CDR3 loop spans 16 amino acids. The CDR3, as DNA: TGTGCCAGTAGTATTGGTCCGGGAACTAGCACAGATACGCAGTATTTT. This encodes CASSIGPGTSTDTQYF.

This clone was counted once. The chain is built from TRBV6-1 and TRBJ1-1; TRBD1 matches at 12 bases. CDR3 length equals 15 residues. V lost 5 bases and J lost 8; bases outside the gene matches: 9. The germline CDR1 and CDR2 sequences are MNHNS and SASEGT. The CDR3 is CASSTYGTGGEEAFF. The CDR3 nucleotides are TGTGCCAGCAGTACCTACGGGACAGGGGGCGAGGAAGCTTTCTTT.

The CDR3: CASGAGGTDTQYF. The CDR3, as DNA: TGTGCCAGTGGAGCGGGGGGCACAGATACGCAGTATTTT. The chain combines TRBV19 with TRBJ2-3; 8 nucleotides line up with TRBD2. The length of the CDR3 is 13 residues. Trimming removed 8 bases from V and 1 base from J; junction bases left unmatched: 2. CDR1 and CDR2 (germline): LNHDA, SQIVND (reference sequence).

This chain joins TRBV6-1 and TRBJ2-2; D uncertain. Per the germline V gene, CDR1 is MNHNS and CDR2 is SASEGT. The CDR3 is made up of 14 amino acids. Trimming stripped 8 bases from V and 3 bases from J, with 13 bases between. Here the CDR3 DNA reads TGTGCCAGCGCACCCCACCCGGACACCGGGGAGCTGTTTTTT. Translating gives CASAPHPDTGELFF.

This clone was seen once. V usage is TRBV6-1 and J usage is TRBJ2-3; the D gene is possibly TRBD2 (5 bases). The CDR3 extends over 14 amino acids. The germline gives CDR1 MNHNS, CDR2 SASEGT. V shed 3 bases and J shed 4 bases, with 11 bases lying between them. The CDR3 loop is CASSDGLASDTQYF. The CDR3 DNA follows: TGTGCCAGCAGTGATGGGCTAGCTTCAGATACGCAGTATTTT.

The V call is TRBV7-9, the J call TRBJ1-3; 12 bases align to TRBD1. Germline-derived CDR1 and CDR2 are SEHNR and FQNEAQ (reference sequence). Unmatched junction bases numbered 17, after V lost 7 bases and J lost 4 bases. The CDR3 is made up of 19 amino acids. The CDR3 coding sequence is TGTGCCAGCACCAAAACGCTTAGGGGACAGGGGGCATCGGGAAACACCATATATTTT. This encodes CASTKTLRGQGASGNTIYF.

This clone was seen at least ten times. The V and J genes are TRBV6-4 and TRBJ2-1, with D possibly being TRBD2 (6 bases). Looked up from germline, CDR1 is MRHNA and CDR2 is SNTAGT. This CDR3 has 13 amino acids. V was cut by 0 bases and J by 10 bases, with 10 bases left in between. In nucleotides, the CDR3 is TGTGCCAGCAGTGACTCGGACGGAGGGGAGCAGTTCTTC. Translated, it gives CASSDSDGGEQFF.

The V call is TRBV19, the J call TRBJ1-5, with D tentatively TRBD1 (6 bases). Trimming removed 8 bases at V and 7 bases at J, with 18 bases between. Germline V gene lookup returns CDR1 LNHDA and CDR2 SQIVND (reference sequence). The CDR3 runs to 14 residues. The CDR3 spells CASRRTLGGQPQHF. The CDR3 DNA reads TGTGCCAGTCGCCGGACTCTAGGGGGACAGCCCCAGCATTTT.

V is TRBV9 and J is TRBJ2-5; TRBD2 is a possible D gene (6 bases). With 1 base removed from V and 5 bases from J, the gap between germline ends came to 18 bases. CDR3 length: 16 residues. CDR1 is SGDLS, CDR2 YYNGEE, per germline. CDR3: CASSVSPEGGEETQYF. CDR3 DNA: TGTGCCAGCAGCGTATCTCCCGAAGGAGGGGAGGAGACCCAGTACTTC.

The sample holds a few counts of this clone. This chain links TRBV10-3 with TRBJ2-3; unclear D gene. Germline V gene sequence: CDR1 ENHRY, CDR2 SYGVKD. The CDR3 contains 14 residues. V lost 2 bases to trimming and J lost 2 bases, with 8 bases between them. The CDR3 spells CAISEMQFTDTQYF. CDR3 DNA sequence: TGTGCCATCAGTGAGATGCAGTTCACAGATACGCAGTATTTT.

The chain employs TRBV7-9 and TRBJ2-1; weak D call: TRBD2 (5 bases). Per the germline V gene, CDR1 is SEHNR and CDR2 is FQNEAQ (reference sequence). V lost 5 bases and J lost 5, with 13 bases in between. The CDR3 covers 14 residues. DNA of the CDR3: TGTGCCAGCAGCGACGTCATCGGGGACAATGAGCAGTTCTTC. This encodes CASSDVIGDNEQFF.

The chain recombines TRBV4-1 with TRBJ2-7, with 13 bases identical to TRBD2. V dropped 3 bases and J dropped 4; count of bases not matched to a gene: 3. CDR1 MGHRA and CDR2 YSYEKL come from the germline V gene. The CDR3 runs to 15 residues. CDR3 in DNA: TGCGCCAGCAGCCAGACTAGCGGGGGGCGGTACGAGCAGTACTTC. This encodes CASSQTSGGRYEQYF.

The chain is built from TRBV13 and TRBJ2-5, with 14 positions matching TRBD2. The V and J ends lost 5 bases and 1 base, in that order; junction bases with no gene match: 6. The CDR3 covers 17 residues. The germline CDR1 and CDR2 sequences are PRHDT and FYEKMQ (reference sequence). CDR3 residues: CASSPETSGGVQETQYF. CDR3 in DNA: TGTGCCAGCAGCCCGGAGACTAGCGGGGGGGTCCAAGAGACCCAGTACTTC.

The chain recombines TRBV11-2 with TRBJ1-1; 9 bases are a match to TRBD1. Germline V gene sequence: CDR1 SGHAT, CDR2 FQNNGV. V gave up 4 bases and J gave up 11 bases; unmatched junction bases: 5. CDR3 length: 12 residues. CDR3 DNA: TGTGCCAGCAGCTCGGTACAGGGGGCGGCTTTCTTT. It specifies CASSSVQGAAFF. The full variable domain, rest sourced from reference TRBV11-2 and TRBJ1-1, is EAGVAQSPRYKIIEKRQSVAFWCNPISGHATLYWYQQILGQGPKLLIQFQNNGVVDDSQLPKDRFSAERLKGVDSTLKIQPAKLEDSAVYLCASSSVQGAAFFGQGTRLTVV.

This chain links TRBV11-2 with TRBJ2-1; D may be TRBD1 (6 bases). Per germline, CDR1 SGHAT and CDR2 FQNNGV. Trimming shortened V by 2 bases and J by 8 bases, and 16 bases separated the two germline ends. This CDR3 is 15 amino acids long. CDR3 residues: CASSLMGAGSHEQFF. CDR3 DNA sequence: TGTGCCAGCAGCTTAATGGGGGCCGGTTCCCATGAGCAGTTCTTC.

This chain joins TRBV5-5 and TRBJ2-5; TRBD1 agrees at 9 bases. The CDR3 consists of 15 residues. The J segment lost 5 bases and the V segment lost 4 bases, leaving 9 bases of the junction unmatched. From germline, CDR1 is SGHKS and CDR2 YYEKEE (reference sequence). For the CDR3, the DNA is TGTGCCAGCAGCAGCGGACAGGGGAGCACGGAGACCCAGTACTTC. Its protein product is CASSSGQGSTETQYF.

The chain employs TRBV6-4 and TRBJ2-1; weak D call: TRBD2 (5 bases). With 5 bases removed from V and 8 bases from J, the gap between germline ends came to 16 bases. CDR3 size: 14 residues. The germline CDR1 and CDR2 sequences are MRHNA and SNTAGT. The CDR3 loop is CASSQGLVGDEQFF. CDR3 sequence (DNA): TGTGCCAGCAGTCAAGGACTTGTTGGTGATGAGCAGTTCTTC.

The chain joins TRBV29-1 to TRBJ2-7, with a weak D call TRBD2 (5 bases). The V gene's germline CDR1 is SQVTM and CDR2 ANQGSEA. V lost 5 bases and J 6 bases, leaving 17 bases between the germline ends. The CDR3 consists of 13 residues. The CDR3: CSVCSVASSEQYF. The CDR3 region has the DNA TGCAGCGTTTGCTCAGTAGCGAGTAGCGAGCAGTACTTC.